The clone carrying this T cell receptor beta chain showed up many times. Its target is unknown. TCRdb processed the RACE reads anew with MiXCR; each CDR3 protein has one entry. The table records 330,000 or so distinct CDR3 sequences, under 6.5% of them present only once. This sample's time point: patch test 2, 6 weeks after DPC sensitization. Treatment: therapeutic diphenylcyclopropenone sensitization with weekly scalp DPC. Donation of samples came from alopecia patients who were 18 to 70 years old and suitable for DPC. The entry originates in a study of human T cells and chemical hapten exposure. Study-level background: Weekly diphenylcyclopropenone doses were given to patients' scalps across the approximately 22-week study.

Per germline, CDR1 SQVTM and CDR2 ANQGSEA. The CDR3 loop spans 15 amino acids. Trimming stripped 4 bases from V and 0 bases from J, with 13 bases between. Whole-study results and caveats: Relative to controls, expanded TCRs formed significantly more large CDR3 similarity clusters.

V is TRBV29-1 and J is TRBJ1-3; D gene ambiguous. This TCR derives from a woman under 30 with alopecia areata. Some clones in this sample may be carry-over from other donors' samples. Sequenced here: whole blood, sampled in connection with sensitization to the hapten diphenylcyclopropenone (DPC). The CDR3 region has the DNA TGCAGCGTTGGTTTGAAGTCGAGCTCTGGAAACACCATATATTTT. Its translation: CSVGLKSSSGNTIYF.